This TCR beta chain was obtained from a study of response to subunit inactivated influenza vaccine. Findings and caveats of the study: Authors suggested seasonal influenza vaccinations each recruit few new T cells.

A remark on this clonotype: Its antigen is not known.

From the RT-PCR reads, TCRdb called clonotypes with MiXCR, one entry per CDR3 protein. This table holds 700,000 to 900,000 distinct CDR3 sequences, around 20% found once. The CDR3 sequence is 12 residues long. CDR1 is SGHTA, CDR2 FQGNSA, per germline. The V gene lost 1 base and the J gene lost 10 bases, with 11 bases spanning the gap. The rearrangement joins TRBV7-2 to TRBJ2-7; D not certain. Material: PBMCs from blood, obtained about 5 days after vaccination. The sequence was obtained from a man aged 50 to 59 who received an inactivated influenza vaccine. DNA for the CDR3: TGTGCCAGCAGCTTAGTGCCGCTGTTCCAGTACTTC. This sequence encodes CASSLVPLFQYF.